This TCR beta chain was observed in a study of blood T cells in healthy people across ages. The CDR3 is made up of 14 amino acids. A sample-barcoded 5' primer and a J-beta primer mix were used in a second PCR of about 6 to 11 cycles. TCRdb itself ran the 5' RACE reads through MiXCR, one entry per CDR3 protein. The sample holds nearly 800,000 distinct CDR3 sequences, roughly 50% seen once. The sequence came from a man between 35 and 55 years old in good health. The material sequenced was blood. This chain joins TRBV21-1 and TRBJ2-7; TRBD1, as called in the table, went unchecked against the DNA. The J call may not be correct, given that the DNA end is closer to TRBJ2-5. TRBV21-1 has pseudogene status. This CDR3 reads CASGEGQDQETQYF. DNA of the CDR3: TGTGCCAGCGGGGAGGGACAGGACCAAGAGACCCAGTACTTC.